This T cell receptor beta chain was recorded in a study of T cells after yellow fever vaccination. On this clonotype itself: Its antigen remains unidentified.

This CDR3 is 13 amino acids long. The V end lost 3 bases, the J end lost 3 bases, and 8 bases lay between the germline ends. Germline CDR1 KGHSH, CDR2 LQKENI. General observations from the study: Repertoires obtained by FACS sorting could include abundant clonotypes that entered as contaminants from the bulk population. Reappearance after the booster was observed for most primary-vaccination clones (around 95% CD4, over 70% CD8). Peak timing came faster in the weaker secondary response, day 5 versus 15.

As TCR cDNA was made by 5'RACE template switching, a universal primer site and UMIs were added. In TCRdb, the 5' RACE reads were re-called with MiXCR into one record per CDR3 protein. The repertoire consists of about 580,000 distinct CDR3 sequences, with roughly a sixth occurring once and the leading ten covering around 15%. This chain joins TRBV18 and TRBJ1-1; D unclear. The sequence derives from a man aged 18 to 29 who received the YFV17D yellow fever vaccine. Sequencing used PBMCs, obtained 4 to 5 days after the first yellow fever vaccination. The CDR3 reads CASSPVTDTEAFF. In nucleotides, the CDR3 is TGTGCCAGCTCACCGGTTACAGACACTGAAGCTTTCTTT.